A selection of T cell receptor beta chains follows, all from one sample in a study of identical twins. MiXCR was run by TCRdb on the 5' RACE reads, yielding one entry per CDR3 protein. Among more than 400,000 distinct CDR3 sequences, around 15% were seen once, and the ten largest hold more than 0.4%. The sample was also reused in another study, on yellow fever vaccine responses in identical twins.

Sequenced: CD4+ T cells sorted from blood. These receptors came from a woman younger than 35 in good health. CDR3s leave out the opening cysteine and the closing phenylalanine or tryptophan. Fields, in order: J gene, V gene, CDR3 protein.

J: TRBJ1-2
V: TRBV2
CDR3: ASSGDTLNYGYT

J: TRBJ2-2
V: TRBV3-1
CDR3: ASRPTSGNTGELF

J: TRBJ1-5
V: TRBV27
CDR3: ASSLSPNQPQH

J: TRBJ2-3
V: TRBV5-6
CDR3: ASSLGRTGVADTQY

J: TRBJ2-7
V: TRBV12-3/TRBV12-4
CDR3: ASSLQQLHEQY

J: TRBJ2-1
V: TRBV7-8
CDR3: ASRSRNPTNEQF

J: TRBJ2-5
V: TRBV5-1
CDR3: ASSLEASYETQY

J: TRBJ2-1
V: TRBV24-1
CDR3: ATSDFKAGGSPNEQF

J: TRBJ2-5
V: TRBV10-3
CDR3: AISEIRSEETQY

J: TRBJ2-3
V: TRBV7-9
CDR3: ASSFPGLAATDTQY

J: TRBJ2-5
V: TRBV7-8
CDR3: ASSLEAAGETQY

J: TRBJ1-1
V: TRBV12-3/TRBV12-4
CDR3: ASSLVRAEAF

J: TRBJ1-1
V: TRBV10-3
CDR3: AISPGQANTEAF

J: TRBJ2-2
V: TRBV2
CDR3: ASSNEGRTGELF

J: TRBJ1-6
V: TRBV3-1
CDR3: ASSQGQVVGLSPLH

J: TRBJ2-1
V: TRBV7-2
CDR3: ASSLSPGQGNEQF

J: TRBJ2-1
V: TRBV29-1
CDR3: SGIQGYNEQF